This entry describes one TCR beta chain. The data derive from a study of blood T cell repertoires in COVID-19. Background on the study: In each case, the material was cDNA or gDNA derived from T cells, B-cell-depleted T cells, or PBMCs.

Trimming pared 4 bases from V and 2 bases from J, leaving 7 bases between. CDR3 length: 13 amino acids. The germline CDR1 and CDR2 sequences are SGHNT and YYREEE (reference sequence). As originally analysed: Using reference gene primer amplification, nucleated cell counts were estimated. TCRdb keeps only in-frame clones here, not all; method: immunoSEQ multiplex PCR. The D gene and trimming were derived from the DNA, and the V and J assignments and clone size from that table. The table includes under 300,000 clones, about nine tenths detected once. This clonotype was obtained from a woman aged 25 to 39 with acute COVID-19. The chain combines TRBV5-4 with TRBJ1-5, with D maybe TRBD1 (5 bases). The sample was PBMCs or T cells enriched from blood (not recorded which). CDR3 nucleotides: TGTGCCAGCAGCCCGGGGGGCAATCAGCCCCAGCATTTT. Translating gives CASSPGGNQPQHF.